This entry concerns a single T cell receptor (beta chain). This sample was included in a study of blood T cell repertoires in COVID-19. The method was immunoSEQ multiplex PCR; TCRdb's version includes in-frame clones alone and lacks a portion of them. This sample has about 200,000 clones; approximately 90% occur once, and the top ten carry approximately 4.5%. Germline V gene data show CDR1 as SNHLY and CDR2 as FYNNEI. The length of the CDR3 is 15 residues. Trimming cost V 7 bases and J 1 base, with 16 bases left between them. Material: peripheral blood. The V call is TRBV2, the J call TRBJ1-1; D unclear. The sequence was obtained from a human donor in a cohort sampled during active COVID-19. CDR3 sequence reads: CASNRKSSGNTEAFF. CDR3 in DNA: TGTGCCAGCAACCGGAAGAGTTCGGGGAACACTGAAGCTTTCTTT.